This T cell receptor (beta chain) stems from a study of identical twins. Study results and caveats: Within monozygotic twins, out-of-frame TCR alpha sharing was underestimated by the models. Because invariant MAIT and iNKT cells could be present, zero-insertion analyses could be partly confounded.

This clonotype has more than one count but fewer than ten. Its cognate antigen is unknown. One entry per CDR3 protein results from TCRdb running MiXCR on the 5' RACE reads. The sample consists of around 300,000 distinct CDR3 sequences, roughly 8.6% of them appearing once. Germline CDR1 reads LGHNA; CDR2 reads YNFKEQ. The CDR3 is 17 amino acids. The V gene lost 0 bases and the J gene lost 7 bases, with 18 bases spanning the gap. These data were also reused for a study on yellow fever vaccine responses in identical twins.

The chain combines TRBV4-2 with TRBJ2-2, with D unresolved. Sample: memory (CD45RO+) T cells sorted from blood. This receptor was taken from a woman between 18 and 29 years old in good health. CDR3 protein: CASSQDRLARQGGELFF. DNA of the CDR3: TGTGCCAGCAGCCAAGATCGACTGGCTAGGCAAGGCGGGGAGCTGTTTTTT.